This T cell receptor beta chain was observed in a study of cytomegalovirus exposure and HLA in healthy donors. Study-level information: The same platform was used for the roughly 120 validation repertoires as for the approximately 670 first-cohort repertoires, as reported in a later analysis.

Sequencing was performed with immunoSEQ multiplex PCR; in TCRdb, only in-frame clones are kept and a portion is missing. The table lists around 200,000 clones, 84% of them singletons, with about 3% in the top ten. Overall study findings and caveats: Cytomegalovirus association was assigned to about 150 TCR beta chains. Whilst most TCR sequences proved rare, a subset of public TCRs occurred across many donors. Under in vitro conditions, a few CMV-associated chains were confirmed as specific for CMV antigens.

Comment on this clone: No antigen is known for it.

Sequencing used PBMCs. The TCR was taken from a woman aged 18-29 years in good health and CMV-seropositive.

CDR3 DNA: TGTGCCAACTTTACAGACGGAACCTACGAGCAGTACTTC. Translated, it gives CANFTDGTYEQYF. The rearrangement links TRBV9 to TRBJ2-7; no firm D call. Deletions cut 9 bases from V and 2 bases from J, with 15 bases between. Looked up from germline, CDR1 is SGDLS and CDR2 is YYNGEE. This CDR3 comprises 13 residues.